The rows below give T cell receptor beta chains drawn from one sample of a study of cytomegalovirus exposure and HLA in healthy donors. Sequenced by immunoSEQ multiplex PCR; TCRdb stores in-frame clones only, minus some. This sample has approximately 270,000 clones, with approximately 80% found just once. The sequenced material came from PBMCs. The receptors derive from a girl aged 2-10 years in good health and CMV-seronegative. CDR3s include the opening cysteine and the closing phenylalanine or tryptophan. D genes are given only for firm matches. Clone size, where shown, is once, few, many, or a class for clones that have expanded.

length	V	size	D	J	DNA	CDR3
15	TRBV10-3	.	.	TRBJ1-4	TGTGCCATCAGTGAGTCAGGGGTGGTTGGTGAAAAACTGTTTTTT	CAISESGVVGEKLFF
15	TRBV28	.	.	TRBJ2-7	TGTGCCAGCAGTTTATGGACCCAGACATTTGGGGAGCAGTACTTC	CASSLWTQTFGEQYF
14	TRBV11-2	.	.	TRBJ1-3	TGTGCCAGCAGCGAGCTTCTCGGTGGAAACACCATATATTTT	CASSELLGGNTIYF
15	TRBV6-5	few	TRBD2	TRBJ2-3	TGTGCCAGCAGTAAACGAGCGGGAGTCATAGATACGCAGTATTTT	CASSKRAGVIDTQYF
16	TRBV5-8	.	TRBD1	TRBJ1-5	TGTGCCAGCAGCGGGACAGGGCCGTCGGTCGGTCAGCCCCAGCATTTT	CASSGTGPSVGQPQHF
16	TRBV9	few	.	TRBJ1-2	TGTGCCAGCAGCGCCCTTCGGGAATGGGGGGGGCAGGGCTACACCTTC	CASSALREWGGQGYTF
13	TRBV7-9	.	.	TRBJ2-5	TGTGCCAGCAGCTTAGGGCTGCAAGAGACCCAGTACTTC	CASSLGLQETQYF
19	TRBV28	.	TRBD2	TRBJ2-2	TGTGCCAGCAGGAGTTCTAGCGGGAGCTCGCGCCCGAACACCGGGGAGCTGTTTTTT	CASRSSSGSSRPNTGELFF
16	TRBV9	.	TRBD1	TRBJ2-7	TGTGCCAGCAGCCCTGGACAGGGGTACTCCTCCTACGAGCAGTACTTC	CASSPGQGYSSYEQYF
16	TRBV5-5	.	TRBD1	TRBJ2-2	TGTGCCAGCAGCCCAAGGACAGGGAGGAACACCGGAGAGCTGTTTTTT	CASSPRTGRNTGELFF
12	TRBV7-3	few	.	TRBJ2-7	TGTGCCAGCAGCGCGCCGGGAAGTGAGCAGTACTTC	CASSAPGSEQYF
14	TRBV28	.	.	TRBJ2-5	TGTGCCAGCAGTTACACCGGGTCCCAAGAGACCCAGTACTTC	CASSYTGSQETQYF
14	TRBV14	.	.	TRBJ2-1	TGTGCCAGCAGCCAAGCCGGGTCTTACAATGAGCAGTTCTTC	CASSQAGSYNEQFF
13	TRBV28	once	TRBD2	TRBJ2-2	TGTGCCGTGGAGCGGGAGGGCGTCGGGGAGCTGTTTTTT	CAVEREGVGELFF
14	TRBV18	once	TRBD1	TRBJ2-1	TGTGCCAGCTCAGACAGGGGGGAATCCAATGAGCAGTTCTTC	CASSDRGESNEQFF
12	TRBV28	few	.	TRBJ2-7	TGTGCCAGCGGGACGGGACTCTACGAGCAGTACTTC	CASGTGLYEQYF
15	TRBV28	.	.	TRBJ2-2	TGTGCCAGCAGTTTATACGGGAGTTTCACCGGGGAGCTGTTTTTT	CASSLYGSFTGELFF
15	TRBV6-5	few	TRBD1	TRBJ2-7	TGTGCCAGCAGTTACTCGGGGACAGATCCCTACGAGCAGTACTTC	CASSYSGTDPYEQYF
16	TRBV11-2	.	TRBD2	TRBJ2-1	TGTGCCAGCAGTGCGACTAGCGGGGTTTCCTACAATGAGCAGTTCTTC	CASSATSGVSYNEQFF
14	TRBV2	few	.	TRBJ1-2	TGTGCCAGCAGTGAAGGGGGGGGCGCTTACGGCTACACCTTC	CASSEGGGAYGYTF
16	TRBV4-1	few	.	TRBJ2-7	TGCGCCAGCAGCCTGCTAGTCCACACGCCCTCCTACGAGCAGTACTTC	CASSLLVHTPSYEQYF
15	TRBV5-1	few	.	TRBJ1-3	TGCGCCAGCAGCCAAGGGGGGGGCTCTGGAAACACCATATATTTT	CASSQGGGSGNTIYF
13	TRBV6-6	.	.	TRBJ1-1	TGTGCCAGTACCCAGGATCCGAACACTGAAGCTTTCTTT	CASTQDPNTEAFF
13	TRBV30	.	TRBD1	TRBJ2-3	TGTGCCGGGGGTAGACAGGGGGTGGATACGCAGTATTTT	CAGGRQGVDTQYF
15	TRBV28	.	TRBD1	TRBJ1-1	TGTGCCAGCAGTCTTCGGGACAGGCCGAACACTGAAGCTCTCTTT	CASSLRDRPNTEALF
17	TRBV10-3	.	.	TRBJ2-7	TGTGCCATCAGTGGAGGCCAGGGGAAAACCCCTCCTTACGAGCAGTACTTC	CAISGGQGKTPPYEQYF
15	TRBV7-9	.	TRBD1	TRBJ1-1	TGTGCCAGCAGCTTTGCACAGGGGTGGGAGACTGAAGCTTTCTTT	CASSFAQGWETEAFF
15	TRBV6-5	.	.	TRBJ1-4	TGTGCCAGCAGTTACTCTTACAGGGAAAATGAAAAACTGTTTTTT	CASSYSYRENEKLFF
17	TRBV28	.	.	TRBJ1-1	TGTGCCAGCACCAACCCTGTGGGGAGCAGGGGGAACACTGAAGCTTTCTTT	CASTNPVGSRGNTEAFF
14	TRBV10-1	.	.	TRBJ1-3	TGCGCCAGCAGTCTACGGACAGAGGGCTCCCCGATATATTTT	CASSLRTEGSPIYF
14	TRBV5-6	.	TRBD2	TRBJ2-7	TGTGCCAGCAGCCGACTAGCGGGAGAAGAGGAGCAGTACTTC	CASSRLAGEEEQYF
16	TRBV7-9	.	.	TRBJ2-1	TGTGCCAGCAGCCCCGTAGCGAGCAGCCGCGTCAATGAGCAGTTCTTC	CASSPVASSRVNEQFF
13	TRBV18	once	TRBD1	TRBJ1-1	TGTGCCAGCGTGGGACAGTTGAACACTGAAGCTTTCTTT	CASVGQLNTEAFF
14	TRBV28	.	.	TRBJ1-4	TGTGCCAGCAGCATATCCGGACTAGGAGAAAAACTGTTTTTT	CASSISGLGEKLFF
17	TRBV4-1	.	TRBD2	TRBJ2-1	TGCGCCAGCAGCCAGTGGGCTAGCGGGACCTCCTACAATGAGCAGTTCTTC	CASSQWASGTSYNEQFF
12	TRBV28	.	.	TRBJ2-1	TGTGCCAGCAGTCCTAGTGTTAATGAGCAGTTCTTC	CASSPSVNEQFF
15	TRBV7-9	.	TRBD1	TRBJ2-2	TGTGCCAGCAGCTTAGAGGGACAGGGTGACGGGGAGCTGTTTTTT	CASSLEGQGDGELFF
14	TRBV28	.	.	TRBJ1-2	TGTGCCAGCAGTTTGTTAACCAGCGTCTATGGCTACACCTTC	CASSLLTSVYGYTF
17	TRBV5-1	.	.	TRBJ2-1	TGCGCCAGCAGCTTGTACCGGCAGGGGGGAAGTAACAATGAGCAGTTCTTC	CASSLYRQGGSNNEQFF
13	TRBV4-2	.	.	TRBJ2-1	TGTGCCAGCAGCCAAGGACTAGTCTTGGAGCAGTTCTTC	CASSQGLVLEQFF
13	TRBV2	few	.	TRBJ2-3	TGTGCCAGCACCGCAGGACAGACAGATACGCAGTATTTT	CASTAGQTDTQYF
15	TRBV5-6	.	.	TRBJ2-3	TGTGCCAGCAGCTTGGTGGGGGGAGGTGCAGATACGCAGTATTTT	CASSLVGGGADTQYF
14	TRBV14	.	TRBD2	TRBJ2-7	TGTGCCACCCTGGCGGCGGGAGGCACTTACGAGCAGTACTTC	CATLAAGGTYEQYF
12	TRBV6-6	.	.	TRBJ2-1	TGTGCCAGCAGTTACTTGCTAGCTGAGCAGTTCTTC	CASSYLLAEQFF
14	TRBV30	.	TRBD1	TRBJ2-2	TGTGCCGGGTTTGGGACAGGGGACACCGGGGAGCTGTTTTTT	CAGFGTGDTGELFF
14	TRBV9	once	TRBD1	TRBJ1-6	TGTGCCAGCAGCCCCAGGGACAGGGTCTCACCCCTCCACTTT	CASSPRDRVSPLHF
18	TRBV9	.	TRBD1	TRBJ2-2	TGTGCCAGCAGTGTGATAAAACAGGGGGCCCTCTCCACCGGGGAGCTGTTTTTT	CASSVIKQGALSTGELFF
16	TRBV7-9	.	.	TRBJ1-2	TGTGCCAGCAGCTCCCAAGACCGGGAAGCTAACTATGGCTACACCTTC	CASSSQDREANYGYTF
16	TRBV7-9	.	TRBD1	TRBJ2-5	TGTGCCAGCAGCTTAGTAGGGACAGGGGGCCGAGAGACCCAGTACTTC	CASSLVGTGGRETQYF
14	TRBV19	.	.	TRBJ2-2	TGTGCCAGTAGTATCCGGGGTGTGAGCGGGGAGCTGTTTTTT	CASSIRGVSGELFF